The 9 T cell receptor beta chains listed next were all sequenced from one sample in a study of blood T cell repertoires in COVID-19. Only in-frame clones appear in the TCRdb table, and some are missing; sequencing was by immunoSEQ multiplex PCR. Of 55,000 to 75,000 clones listed, more than 65% are singletons. The specimen sequenced was peripheral blood. The origin of the receptors is a man older than 75 with COVID-19, enrolled during active disease.

V usage is TRBV29-1 and J usage is TRBJ1-1; tentative D call: TRBD1 (5 bases). Germline V gene sequence: CDR1 SQVTM, CDR2 ANQGSEA. The CDR3 is 13 residues long. Trimming shortened V by 7 bases and J by 1 base, and 13 bases separated the two germline ends. CDR3 coding DNA: TGCAGCGCGTCTCAGGGAACGAACACTGAAGCTTTCTTT. Protein: CSASQGTNTEAFF.

The chain carries TRBV6-1 and TRBJ1-2; D is perhaps TRBD1 (6 bases). Trimming took off 3 bases at V and 0 bases at J, with 8 bases between the two ends. Germline V lookup: CDR1 MNHNS, CDR2 SASEGT. The CDR3 length is 14 residues. The CDR3 bases are TGTGCCAGCAGTGAGTGGACAGCTAACTATGGCTACACCTTC. It encodes CASSEWTANYGYTF.

This chain uses TRBV29-1 with TRBJ2-3; D perhaps matches TRBD1 (6 bases). Germline CDR1 is SQVTM and CDR2 is ANQGSEA. The CDR3 length is 13 residues. Trimming took off 6 bases at V and 2 bases at J, with 12 bases between the two ends. The CDR3 DNA sequence: TGCAGCGTAGTCCGGGACAACACAGATACGCAGTATTTT. Translation gives CSVVRDNTDTQYF.

The genes are TRBV28 and TRBJ1-6; TRBD1 matches at 7 bases. The CDR3 consists of 14 residues. Germline assignment: CDR1 MDHEN and CDR2 SYDVKM. J gave up 8 bases and V 2 bases, and 3 bases lay outside the gene matches. Here the CDR3 DNA reads TGTGCCAGCAGTTTAACGGGACAGTATTCACCCCTCCACTTT. Amino acids: CASSLTGQYSPLHF.

The chain carries TRBV5-8 and TRBJ1-1; 9 nucleotides match TRBD1. CDR1 and CDR2 from the germline V gene are SGHTS and YDEGEE. The V and J ends lost 9 bases and 4 bases, in that order; junction bases with no gene match: 4. CDR3 length equals 12 residues. CDR3 nucleotides: TGTGCCATCACAGGGGGCATCACTGAAGCTTTCTTT. Protein sequence: CAITGGITEAFF.

J is TRBJ2-3 and V is TRBV27, with TRBD1 identical over 7 bases. V shed 5 bases and J 1 base; nucleotides not matched to a gene: 3. CDR1 is MNHEY and CDR2 is SMNVEV in the germline V gene (reference sequence). The CDR3 has 14 residues. The chain's CDR3 is CASSRTGGTDTQYF. The CDR3, as DNA: TGTGCCAGCAGTAGGACAGGCGGCACAGATACGCAGTATTTT.

The chain links TRBV29-1 to TRBJ2-3; 7 positions match TRBD2. Germline V gene lookup returns CDR1 SQVTM and CDR2 ANQGSEA. Unmatched junction bases numbered 8, after V lost 8 bases and J lost 3 bases. The CDR3 spans 13 residues. For the CDR3, the DNA is TGCAGCATTAGCGGGTCTGGTACAGATACGCAGTATTTT. Protein sequence: CSISGSGTDTQYF.

The CDR3 coding sequence is TGTGCCAGCAATAGCGGGAGGAAAAATGAGCAGTTCTTC. Encoded protein: CASNSGRKNEQFF. The chain uses TRBV27 and TRBJ2-1, with 10 positions matching TRBD2. The CDR3 length is 13 residues. Germline CDR1 MNHEY, CDR2 SMNVEV (reference sequence). Trimming removed 7 bases from V and 7 bases from J; junction bases left unmatched: 4.

The chain recombines TRBV29-1 with TRBJ1-2, with D perhaps TRBD1 (5 bases). Germline V gives CDR1 SQVTM, CDR2 ANQGSEA. The V and J ends lost 4 bases and 4 bases respectively, with 10 bases between them. CDR3 length equals 12 residues. The CDR3 sequence is CSVGFGGYGYTF. For the CDR3, the DNA is TGCAGCGTTGGTTTCGGGGGCTATGGCTACACCTTC.